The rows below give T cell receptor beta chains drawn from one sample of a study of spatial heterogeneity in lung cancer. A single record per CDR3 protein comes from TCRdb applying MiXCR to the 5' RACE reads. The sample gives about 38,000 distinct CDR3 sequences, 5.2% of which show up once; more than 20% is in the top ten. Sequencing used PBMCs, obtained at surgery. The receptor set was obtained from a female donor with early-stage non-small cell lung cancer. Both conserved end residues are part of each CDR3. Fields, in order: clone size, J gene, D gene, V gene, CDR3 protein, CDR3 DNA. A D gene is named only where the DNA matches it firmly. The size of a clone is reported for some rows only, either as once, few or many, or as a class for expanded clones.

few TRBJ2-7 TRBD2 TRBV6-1 CASIVYGGGSNYEQYF TGTGCCAGCATTGTATATGGCGGGGGGTCGAACTACGAGCAGTACTTC
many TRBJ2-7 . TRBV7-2 CASSAAYEQYF TGTGCCAGCAGCGCCGCCTACGAGCAGTACTTC
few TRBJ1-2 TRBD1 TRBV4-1 CASSSGQENYGYTF TGCGCCAGCAGCTCCGGACAGGAGAACTATGGCTACACCTTC
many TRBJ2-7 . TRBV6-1 CASRAGSYEQYF TGTGCCAGCAGGGCAGGGAGCTACGAGCAGTACTTC
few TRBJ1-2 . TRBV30 CAWSSDTPAHTF TGTGCCTGGAGTTCCGACACCCCCGCTCACACCTTC
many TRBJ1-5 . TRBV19 CASTGLVYQPQHF TGTGCCAGTACAGGGCTTGTATATCAGCCCCAGCATTTT
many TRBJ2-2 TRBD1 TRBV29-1 CSVGQGLTGELFF TGCAGCGTTGGACAGGGTTTAACCGGGGAGCTGTTTTTT
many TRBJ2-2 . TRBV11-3 CASSLANRPGELFF TGTGCCAGCAGCTTAGCGAACCGGCCCGGGGAGCTGTTTTTT
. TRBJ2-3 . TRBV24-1 CATSEAGPQNTQYF TGTGCCACCAGTGAGGCCGGGCCCCAGAATACGCAGTATTTT
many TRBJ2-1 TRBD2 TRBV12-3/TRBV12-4 CASKDGASGNNEQFF TGTGCCAGCAAAGATGGGGCTAGCGGGAACAATGAGCAGTTCTTC
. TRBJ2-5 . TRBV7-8 CASSLRRTEQETQYF TGTGCCAGCAGCTTACGTAGGACAGAGCAAGAGACCCAGTACTTC
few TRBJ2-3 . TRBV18 CASSPSADTQYF TGTGCCAGCTCACCATCCGCAGATACGCAGTATTTT
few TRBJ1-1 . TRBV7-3 CASSPRGGGNTEAFF TGTGCCAGCAGCCCCCGAGGTGGGGGGAACACTGAAGCTTTCTTT
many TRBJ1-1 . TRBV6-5 CASSYRGVMNTEAFF TGTGCCAGCAGTTATCGGGGAGTCATGAACACTGAAGCTTTCTTT
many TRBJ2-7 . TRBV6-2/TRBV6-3 CASKRDAAAYEQYF TGTGCCAGCAAGAGGGACGCGGCGGCCTACGAGCAGTACTTC
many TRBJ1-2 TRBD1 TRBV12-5 CASGFGRGYGYTF TGTGCTAGTGGTTTCGGCAGGGGGTATGGCTACACCTTC
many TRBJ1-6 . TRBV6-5 CASKSTGPAENSPLHF TGTGCCAGCAAGTCAACAGGGCCCGCAGAGAATTCACCCCTCCACTTT
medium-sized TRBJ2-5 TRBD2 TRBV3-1 CASSQDGASGEETQYF TGTGCCAGCAGCCAAGATGGCGCTAGCGGTGAAGAGACCCAGTACTTC
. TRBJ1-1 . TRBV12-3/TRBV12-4 CASKGGGGGAFF TGTGCCAGCAAGGGTGGCGGGGGTGGAGCTTTCTTT
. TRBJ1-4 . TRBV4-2 CASSQDLARGGREEKLFF TGTGCCAGCAGCCAAGATTTGGCCAGGGGAGGAAGGGAAGAAAAACTGTTTTTT
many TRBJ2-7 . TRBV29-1 CSVEDRTSYEQYF TGCAGCGTTGAAGACAGGACCTCCTACGAGCAGTACTTC
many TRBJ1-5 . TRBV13 CASSLLQVSNQPQHF TGTGCCAGCAGCTTATTACAGGTTAGCAATCAGCCCCAGCATTTT
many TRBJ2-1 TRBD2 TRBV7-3 CASSLLAGGPHEQFF TGTGCCAGCAGCTTGCTAGCGGGGGGGCCCCATGAGCAGTTCTTC
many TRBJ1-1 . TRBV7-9 CASSLGGLRTEAFF TGTGCCAGCAGCTTAGGGGGGTTAAGGACTGAAGCTTTCTTT
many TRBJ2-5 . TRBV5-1 CASSLVLVSETQYF TGCGCCAGCAGCTTGGTATTAGTCTCTGAGACCCAGTACTTC
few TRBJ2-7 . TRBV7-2 CASSLGQLSYEQYF TGTGCCAGCAGCTTAGGACAGTTATCCTACGAGCAGTACTTC
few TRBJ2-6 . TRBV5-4 CASSLEGRRANVLTF TGTGCCAGCAGCTTGGAAGGGAGAAGGGCCAACGTCCTGACTTTC
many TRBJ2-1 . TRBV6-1 CASSQLGDEQFF TGTGCCAGCAGTCAACTTGGAGATGAGCAGTTCTTC
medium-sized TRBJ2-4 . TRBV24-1 CATSDRSPGSKNIQYF TGTGCCACCAGTGATAGATCTCCGGGAAGCAAAAACATTCAGTACTTC
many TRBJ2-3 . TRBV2 CASSGGFSARDTQYF TGTGCCAGCAGTGGGGGATTCTCTGCGAGAGATACGCAGTATTTT
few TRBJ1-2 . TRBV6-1 CASSEQGFYGYTF TGTGCCAGCAGTGAGCAGGGGTTCTATGGCTACACCTTC
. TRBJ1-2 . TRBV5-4 CASSPGQTYGYTF TGTGCCAGCAGCCCAGGACAGACCTATGGCTACACCTTC
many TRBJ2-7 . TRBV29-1 CSVREGTDEQYF TGCAGCGTTAGAGAAGGGACCGACGAGCAGTACTTC
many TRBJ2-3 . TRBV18 CASSPLEGDTQYF TGTGCCAGCTCACCCCTCGAGGGAGATACGCAGTATTTT
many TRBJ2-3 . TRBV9 CASSVVSGLEDTQYF TGTGCCAGCAGCGTAGTAAGTGGGCTGGAAGATACGCAGTATTTT
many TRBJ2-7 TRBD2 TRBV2 CASSEPRLAGYEQYF TGTGCCAGCAGTGAACCCCGCCTAGCGGGTTACGAGCAGTACTTC
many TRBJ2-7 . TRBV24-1 CATSESGAADHYEQYF TGTGCCACCAGTGAATCCGGGGCCGCGGACCACTACGAGCAGTACTTC
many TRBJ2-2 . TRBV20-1 CSARDPGPEGELFF TGCAGTGCTAGAGATCCGGGGCCTGAGGGGGAGCTGTTTTTT
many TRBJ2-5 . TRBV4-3 CASSKQGQETQYF TGCGCCAGCAGCAAGCAGGGCCAAGAGACCCAGTACTTC
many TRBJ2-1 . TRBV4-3 CASSHPRSGTENYNEQFF TGCGCCAGCAGCCATCCCAGGAGCGGGACAGAAAACTACAATGAGCAGTTCTTC
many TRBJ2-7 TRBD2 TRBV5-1 CASSFNRGRWRIDEQYF TGCGCCAGCAGCTTCAACCGCGGGAGATGGAGGATCGACGAGCAGTACTTC
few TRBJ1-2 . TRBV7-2 CASSLDLPYGYTF TGTGCCAGCAGCTTAGACCTACCTTATGGCTACACCTTC
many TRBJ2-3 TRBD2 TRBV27 CASSPSSGLTDTQYF TGTGCCAGCAGTCCCTCTAGCGGCCTCACAGATACGCAGTATTTT
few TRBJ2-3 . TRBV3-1 CASCGDSTDTQYF TGTGCCTCCTGCGGGGATAGCACAGATACGCAGTATTTT
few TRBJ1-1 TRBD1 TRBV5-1 CASSSPDRENTEAFF TGCGCCAGCAGCTCACCCGACAGGGAGAACACTGAAGCTTTCTTT
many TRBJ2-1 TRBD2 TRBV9 CASSLSSGGASYNEQFF TGTGCCAGCAGCCTCTCGAGCGGGGGGGCCTCCTACAATGAGCAGTTCTTC
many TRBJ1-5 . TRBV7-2 CASSLKTGGPSNGNQPQHF TGTGCCAGCAGCTTAAAAACCGGGGGGCCCAGCAATGGCAATCAGCCCCAGCATTTT
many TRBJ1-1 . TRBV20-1 CSARGGALAQAFF TGCAGTGCTAGAGGAGGGGCCCTGGCTCAAGCTTTCTTT
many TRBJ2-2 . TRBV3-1 CASSQLWSGELFF TGTGCCAGCAGCCAATTGTGGTCCGGGGAGCTGTTTTTT
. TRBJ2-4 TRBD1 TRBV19 CASDTGTGLAKNIQYF TGTGCCAGCGACACCGGGACAGGGTTAGCCAAAAACATTCAGTACTTC
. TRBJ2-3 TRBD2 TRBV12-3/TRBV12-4 CASSYLAGGSSTDTQYF TGTGCCAGCAGCTATCTAGCGGGGGGGAGTAGCACAGATACGCAGTATTTT
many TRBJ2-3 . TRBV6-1 CASIQYKPSTDTQYF TGTGCCAGCATCCAATACAAGCCTAGCACAGATACGCAGTATTTT
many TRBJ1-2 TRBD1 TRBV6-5 CASRLDRGGSGYTF TGTGCCAGCAGACTCGACAGGGGCGGCAGTGGCTACACCTTC
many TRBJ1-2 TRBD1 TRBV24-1 CATSDFGTGGGYTF TGTGCCACCAGTGATTTCGGGACAGGGGGTGGCTACACCTTC
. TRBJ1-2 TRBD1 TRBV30 CAWTIGTGGGYTF TGTGCCTGGACCATAGGGACAGGGGGCGGCTACACCTTC
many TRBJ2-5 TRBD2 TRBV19 CASSTPTGTSGGLRQETQYF TGTGCCAGTAGTACCCCTACCGGGACTAGCGGGGGCCTTCGACAAGAGACCCAGTACTTC